The TCR beta chain described here comes from a study of regulatory T cells in long-lasting Graves disease. Study conclusions and caveats: The number of shared public clonotypes was higher in persistent patients (under 3,000) than new patients (just over 950).

Time point denoted: persistent/refractory GD, antithyroid drugs over 5 years with positive TRAb. PBMC-extracted RNA yielded the TCR library. This CDR3 region has 15 residues. V lost 4 bases to trimming and J lost 4 bases; unmatched junction nucleotides: 10. Germline V CDR1 and CDR2: SGHTA, FQGNSA. With iRepertoire HTBI primers and Arm-PCR of CDR3 regions, TCR beta libraries were built. TCRdb redid the calling of the multiplex PCR reads with MiXCR, one entry per CDR3 protein. The sample yields 450,000 or so distinct CDR3 sequences, approximately 23% seen once. Only a few counts were recorded for this clonotype. Its antigen is undetermined.

The chain links TRBV7-2 to TRBJ2-7; the match to TRBD1 covers 7 bases. The sequencing used peripheral blood mononuclear cells (PBMCs), collected when the disease was refractory, from a patient treated with antithyroid drugs. The source of this sequence is a female donor with Graves disease. The CDR3 protein is CASSSKDREGYEQYF. The CDR3 region has the DNA TGTGCCAGCAGCTCTAAAGACAGGGAAGGGTACGAGCAGTACTTC.